Presented here are 2 T cell receptor beta chains from one specimen sequenced in a study of T cell responses to AZD1222 COVID-19 vaccine. Method: immunoSEQ multiplex PCR; TCRdb's copy keeps in-frame clones and lacks some. This sample has about 130,000 clones, with 75% to 90% found just once. The sequenced sample was peripheral blood, obtained on day 0 of AZD1222 vaccination. Receptor source: an adult in good health.

This chain connects TRBV30 to TRBJ1-3; no clear D. CDR3 length: 12 residues. Germline CDR1 GTSNPN, CDR2 SVGIG (reference sequence). The ends were cut back, 5 bases at V and 9 bases at J, with 14 bases in the middle. The CDR3 DNA sequence: TGTGCCTGGCAAAAATCCGGAGGCACCATATATTTT. This translates into CAWQKSGGTIYF.

The chain combines TRBV19 with TRBJ1-1; D is unclear. Trimming removed 5 bases from V and 3 bases from J, with 10 bases in between. CDR1 and CDR2 (germline): LNHDA, SQIVND (reference sequence). CDR3 length: 13 residues. The CDR3 reads CASSPRRYTEAFF. The CDR3 DNA follows: TGTGCCAGTAGTCCTAGACGGTACACTGAAGCTTTCTTT.